This T cell receptor (beta chain) was observed in a study of cytomegalovirus exposure and HLA in healthy donors. The overall study: A subsequent analysis reported that the 110 or so validation repertoires were produced on the same platform that had also been used for the roughly 670 first-cohort repertoires. General study results and limits: Rare TCR sequences dominated, though some public TCRs recurred in many donors.

The data were produced by immunoSEQ multiplex PCR, yet TCRdb's version contains in-frame clones alone and is incomplete. The sample contains some 65,000 clones, approximately 97% of which appear only once. CDR1 is MDHEN, CDR2 SYDVKM, per germline. V gave up 7 bases and J gave up 2 bases; unmatched junction bases: 10. CDR3 size: 15 residues. The donors formed part of the roughly 110-subject validation cohort, distinct from the roughly 670-subject first cohort. As for this clone: Antigen unknown.

The sequenced sample consisted of PBMCs. The sequence derives from a young man in good health and CMV-seronegative. V gene TRBV28 combines with J gene TRBJ1-1; TRBD1 matches at 7 bases. The CDR3, as DNA: TGTGCCAGCAAGTTCCGGACAGGTCTAAACACTGAAGCTTTCTTT. Its translation is CASKFRTGLNTEAFF.